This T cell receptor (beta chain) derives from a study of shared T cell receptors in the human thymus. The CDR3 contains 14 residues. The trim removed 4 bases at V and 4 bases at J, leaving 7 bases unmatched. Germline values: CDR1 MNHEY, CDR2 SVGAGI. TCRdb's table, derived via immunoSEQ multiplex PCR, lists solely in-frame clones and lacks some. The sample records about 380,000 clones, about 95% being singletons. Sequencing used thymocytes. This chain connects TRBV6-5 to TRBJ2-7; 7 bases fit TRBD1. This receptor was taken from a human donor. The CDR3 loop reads CASSFDRVRYEQYF. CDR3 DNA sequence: TGTGCCAGCAGTTTTGACAGGGTGCGGTACGAGCAGTACTTC.